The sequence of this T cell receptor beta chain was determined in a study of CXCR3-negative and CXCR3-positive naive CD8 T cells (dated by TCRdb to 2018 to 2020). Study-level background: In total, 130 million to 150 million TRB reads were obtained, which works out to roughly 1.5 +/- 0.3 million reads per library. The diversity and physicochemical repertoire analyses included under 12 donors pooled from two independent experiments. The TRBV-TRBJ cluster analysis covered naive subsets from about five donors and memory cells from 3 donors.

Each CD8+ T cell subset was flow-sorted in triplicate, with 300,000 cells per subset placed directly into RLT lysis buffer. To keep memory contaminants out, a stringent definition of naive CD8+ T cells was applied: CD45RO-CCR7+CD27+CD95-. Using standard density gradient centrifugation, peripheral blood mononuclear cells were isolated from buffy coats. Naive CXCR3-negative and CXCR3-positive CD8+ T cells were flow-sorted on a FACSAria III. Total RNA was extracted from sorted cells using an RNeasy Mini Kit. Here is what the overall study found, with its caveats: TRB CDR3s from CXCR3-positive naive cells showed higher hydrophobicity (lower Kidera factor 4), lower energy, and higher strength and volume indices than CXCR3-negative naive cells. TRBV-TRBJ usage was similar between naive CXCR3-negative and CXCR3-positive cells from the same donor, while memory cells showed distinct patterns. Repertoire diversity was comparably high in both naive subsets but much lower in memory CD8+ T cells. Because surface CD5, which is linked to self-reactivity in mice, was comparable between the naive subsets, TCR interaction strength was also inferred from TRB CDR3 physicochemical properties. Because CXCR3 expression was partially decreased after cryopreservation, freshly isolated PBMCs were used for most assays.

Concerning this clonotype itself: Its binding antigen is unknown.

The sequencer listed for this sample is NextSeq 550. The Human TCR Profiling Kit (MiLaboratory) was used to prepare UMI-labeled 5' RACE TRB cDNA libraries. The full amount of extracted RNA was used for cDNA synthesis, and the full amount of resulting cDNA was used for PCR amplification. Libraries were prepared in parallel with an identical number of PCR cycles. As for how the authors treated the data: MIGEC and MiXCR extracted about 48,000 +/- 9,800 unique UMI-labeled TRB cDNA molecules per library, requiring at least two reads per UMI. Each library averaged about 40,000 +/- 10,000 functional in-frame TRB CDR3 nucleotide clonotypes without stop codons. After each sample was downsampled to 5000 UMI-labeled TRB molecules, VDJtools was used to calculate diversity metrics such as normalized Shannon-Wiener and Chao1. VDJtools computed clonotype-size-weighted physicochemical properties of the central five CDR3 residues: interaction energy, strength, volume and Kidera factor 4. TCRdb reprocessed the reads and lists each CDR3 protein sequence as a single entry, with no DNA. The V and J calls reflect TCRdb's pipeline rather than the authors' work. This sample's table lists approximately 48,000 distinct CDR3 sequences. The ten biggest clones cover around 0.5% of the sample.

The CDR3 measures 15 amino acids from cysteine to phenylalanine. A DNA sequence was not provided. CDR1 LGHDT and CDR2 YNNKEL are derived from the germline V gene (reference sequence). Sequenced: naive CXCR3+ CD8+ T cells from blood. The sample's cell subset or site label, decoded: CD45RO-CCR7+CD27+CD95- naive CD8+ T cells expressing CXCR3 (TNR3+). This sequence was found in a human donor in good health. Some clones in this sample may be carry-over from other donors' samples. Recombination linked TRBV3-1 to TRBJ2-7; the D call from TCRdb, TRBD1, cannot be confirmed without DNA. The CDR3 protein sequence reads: CASSQTWGVRNEQYF.